The clone carrying this T cell receptor beta chain qualifies as medium-sized. The antigen is undetermined. CDR3 length: 13 residues. V lost 3 bases and J 3 bases, leaving 9 bases between the germline ends. Per germline, CDR1 SEHNR and CDR2 FQNEAQ (reference sequence). The sample is drawn from a study of breast tumors, draining lymph nodes, adjacent tissues. Study outcomes and limitations: Compared with basal-like, luminal-like tumors shared significantly more repertoire with nontumor tissue.

TCRdb ran MiXCR on the multiplex PCR reads and lists one entry per CDR3 protein. The repertoire includes 20,000 to 25,000 distinct CDR3 sequences, about 24% of them detected once, and roughly 13% sits in the top ten. Sequencing used breast tumor tissue. The chain combines TRBV7-9 with TRBJ2-7; no definite D call. The clonotype comes from a female donor with breast cancer. Some clones in this sample may be carry-over from other donors' samples. In nucleotides, the CDR3 is TGTGCCAGCAGCTTCCTCGAGAGCTACGAGCAGTACTTC. Translation gives CASSFLESYEQYF.